Following are 26 T cell receptor beta chains from one sample sequenced in a study of T-cell reconstitution after alpha-beta-depleted transplantation in children. The TCRbeta library was prepared with unique molecular identifiers. TCRdb passed the PCR reads through MiXCR, listing each CDR3 protein once. Of 580,000 or so distinct CDR3 sequences in the sample, approximately 22% were seen once. The specimen comprised PBMCs, mostly from graft donor cells, sampled 360 days after TCRalphabeta/CD19-depleted stem cell transplant. The receptors derive from a boy under two years old who had a stem cell transplant for acute myeloid leukemia, so the T cells may come from the graft donor.

The sample holds a few counts of this clonotype. The rearrangement joins TRBV5-6 to TRBJ2-7, with D maybe TRBD1 (6 bases). This CDR3 comprises 16 residues. Trimming removed 4 bases from V and 5 bases from J, with 22 bases in between. Germline CDR1 SGHDT, CDR2 YYEEEE. CDR3 sequence reads: CASSRPPPGASNEQYF. CDR3 DNA sequence: TGTGCCAGCAGCCGACCCCCTCCAGGGGCCAGCAACGAGCAGTACTTC. The full variable domain, completed using reference TRBV5-6 and TRBJ2-7, is DAGVTQSPTHLIKTRGQQVTLRCSPKSGHDTVSWYQQALGQGPQFIFQYYEEEERQRGNFPDRFSGHQFPNYSSELNVNALLLGDSALYLCASSRPPPGASNEQYFGPGTRLTVT.

This clonotype was seen only a few times. CDR3 region: CASSLISGTYYNEQFF. In nucleotides, the CDR3 is TGCGCCAGCAGCTTGATTAGCGGAACTTATTACAATGAGCAGTTCTTC. The chain links TRBV5-1 to TRBJ2-1; D possibly corresponds to TRBD2 (6 bases). V was pared by 1 base and J by 4 bases, with 15 bases between. Germline loops: CDR1 SGHRS, CDR2 YFSETQ. The CDR3 runs to 16 residues.

This clonotype was observed at least ten times. The V gene is TRBV30, the J gene TRBJ2-1, with D possibly being TRBD2 (7 bases). This CDR3 comprises 14 residues. Deletions cut 4 bases from V and 9 bases from J, with 19 bases between. CDR1 GTSNPN and CDR2 SVGIG come from the germline V gene (reference sequence). The CDR3 spells CAWIPRRGLGEQFF. CDR3 sequence (DNA): TGTGCCTGGATCCCTCGGCGGGGGCTCGGTGAGCAGTTCTTC.

This chain connects TRBV5-6 to TRBJ2-7, with TRBD1 identical over 7 bases. The CDR3 runs 14 residues. With 1 base clipped from V and 11 bases from J, the junction kept 12 bases outside the gene matches. Germline loops: CDR1 SGHDT, CDR2 YYEEEE. The CDR3: CASSLQGERYKEYF. CDR3 DNA: TGTGCCAGCAGCTTGCAGGGGGAGCGCTACAAGGAGTACTTC.

This clonotype has ten or more counts. The chain combines TRBV7-8 with TRBJ2-2; D is unclear. The CDR3 runs 18 residues. V was pared by 2 bases and J by 7 bases, with 23 bases between. CDR1 and CDR2 from the germline V gene are SGHVS and FQNEAQ. The CDR3 sequence is CASSLRNYSQIRRGELFF. DNA of the CDR3: TGTGCCAGCAGCTTAAGGAACTATTCCCAGATCCGACGCGGGGAGCTGTTTTTT.

At least ten counts were recorded for this clonotype. The rearrangement links TRBV9 to TRBJ2-3, with D unresolved. Germline V gene lookup returns CDR1 SGDLS and CDR2 YYNGEE. V was shortened by 2 bases and J by 6 bases, with 10 bases between the two germline ends. This CDR3 spans 13 amino acids. The chain's CDR3 is CASSVTPLDTQYF. DNA of the CDR3: TGTGCCAGCAGCGTTACGCCTCTCGATACGCAGTATTTT.

The rearrangement uses TRBV29-1 and TRBJ2-5; a possible D gene is TRBD2 (6 bases). CDR3 size: 13 residues. Germline V CDR1 and CDR2: SQVTM, ANQGSEA. Between the trimmed V and J ends, which lost 3 bases and 3 bases, there was a span of 11 bases. The CDR3 nucleotides read TGCAGCGTTGAGATGACGGGGGAAGAGACCCAGTACTTC. Translating it yields CSVEMTGEETQYF.

There are a few counts of this clonotype. The V and J genes are TRBV20-1 and TRBJ1-5, with 7 bases fitting TRBD1. The germline CDR1 and CDR2 sequences are DFQATT and SNEGSKA (reference sequence). The length of the CDR3 is 16 residues. J lost 0 bases, V lost 5 bases, and 10 bases had no gene match. CDR3 in DNA: TGCAGTGCTGACCCGGGACAGCCTTATAGCAATCAGCCCCAGCATTTT. It encodes CSADPGQPYSNQPQHF.

The J gene is TRBJ1-6, the V gene TRBV7-6; D call uncertain. V was shortened by 2 bases and J by 5 bases, with 7 bases between the two germline ends. The CDR3 totals 14 residues. Germline assignment: CDR1 SGHVS and CDR2 FNYEAQ. CDR3 in amino acids: CASSLTRNNSPLHF. Written as DNA, the CDR3 is TGTGCCAGCAGCTTAACGCGGAATAATTCACCCCTCCACTTT.

This clonotype appeared many times. The junction departs from the called germline gene at one end, perhaps through a read error. V gene TRBV5-1 combines with J gene TRBJ2-1; either TRBD1 or TRBD2 may supply D (5 bases each). The length of the CDR3 is 13 residues. The germline V gene encodes CDR1 SGHRS and CDR2 YFSETQ. The chain's CDR3 is CASSGGSYNEQFF. As DNA, the CDR3 is TGTGCCAGCAGTGGGGGCTCCTACAATGAGCAGTTCTTC. The full variable domain, its missing parts supplied by reference TRBV5-1 and TRBJ2-1, is KAGVTQTPRYLIKTRGQQVTLSCSPISGHRSVSWYQQTPGQGLQFLFEYFSETQRNKGNFPGRFSGRQFSNSRSEMNVSTLELGDSALYLCASSGGSYNEQFFGPGTRLTVL.

This clonotype occurred a few times. The chain is built from TRBV20-1 and TRBJ2-2; unclear D gene. Germline CDR1 reads DFQATT; CDR2 reads SNEGSKA (reference sequence). V dropped 5 bases and J dropped 1 base, with 17 bases sitting between them. The CDR3 has 16 amino acids. DNA for the CDR3: TGCAGTGCTTACCCCCACCTCGACAAGAACACCGGGGAGCTGTTTTTT. As protein: CSAYPHLDKNTGELFF.

DNA of the CDR3: TGCGCCAGCAGCTTGGATGCAGACGGGAATTCACCCCTCCACTTT. Protein product: CASSLDADGNSPLHF. The rearrangement uses TRBV5-1 and TRBJ1-6; D not resolved. The germline gives CDR1 SGHRS, CDR2 YFSETQ. The CDR3 loop spans 15 amino acids. The V end lost 0 bases, the J end lost 7 bases, and 11 bases lay between the germline ends.

This chain links TRBV12-3 or TRBV12-4 with TRBJ1-1; D perhaps matches TRBD1 (5 bases). This CDR3 has 14 amino acids. The V gene lost 3 bases and the J gene lost 6 bases, with 14 bases spanning the gap. The CDR3 coding sequence is TGTGCCAGCAGTTTCCCGCAGGGAGTGTCTGAAGCTTTCTTT. Protein sequence: CASSFPQGVSEAFF.

This clonotype was recorded a few times. The genes are TRBV10-3 and TRBJ1-5; no firm D call. Trimming removed 5 bases from V and 2 bases from J, with 10 bases in between. The germline V gene encodes CDR1 ENHRY and CDR2 SYGVKD. The CDR3 has 14 amino acids. Here the CDR3 reads CAISQTRGNQPQHF. For the CDR3, the DNA is TGTGCCATCAGTCAGACCCGGGGCAATCAGCCCCAGCATTTT.

This clonotype was recorded many times. The chain carries TRBV7-2 and TRBJ2-1; 8 bases are shared with TRBD2. Trimming removed 4 bases from V and 3 bases from J; junction bases left unmatched: 8. Germline CDR1 SGHTA, CDR2 FQGNSA. The CDR3 spans 16 residues. The CDR3 nucleotides are TGTGCCAGCAGCTCGAAGATAGCGGGGATCTACAATGAGCAGTTCTTC. Encoded protein: CASSSKIAGIYNEQFF.

This clonotype was recorded many times. The CDR3 protein is CASSFPPDAINYGYTF. The CDR3 nucleotides read TGTGCCAGCAGCTTTCCTCCCGACGCGATTAACTATGGCTACACCTTC. The chain has TRBV7-2 and TRBJ1-2; no definite D call. Germline V gene data show CDR1 as SGHTA and CDR2 as FQGNSA. The V and J ends lost 3 bases and 1 base respectively, with 15 bases between them. The CDR3 runs 16 residues.

This clonotype was seen at least ten times. This chain links TRBV10-3 with TRBJ2-3; D gene uncertain. Trimming shortened V by 0 bases and J by 5 bases, and 6 bases separated the two germline ends. The CDR3 runs to 13 residues. Looked up from germline, CDR1 is ENHRY and CDR2 is SYGVKD. In nucleotides, the CDR3 is TGTGCCATCAGTGAGTCGATAGAAGATACGCAGTATTTT. This encodes CAISESIEDTQYF.

This clonotype appeared a few times. V usage is TRBV10-3 and J usage is TRBJ2-5; D is unclear. Germline V gene data show CDR1 as ENHRY and CDR2 as SYGVKD. The CDR3 contains 14 residues. V shed 4 bases and J shed 2 bases, with 11 bases lying between them. CDR3 amino acids: CAISVRTEQETQYF. The CDR3 DNA is TGTGCCATCAGTGTAAGAACAGAACAAGAGACCCAGTACTTC.

In its sample, this clonotype was seen a few times. This chain joins TRBV28 and TRBJ2-6, with D perhaps TRBD1 (6 bases). Germline CDR1 and CDR2: MDHEN and SYDVKM. The length of the CDR3 is 17 residues. V dropped 6 bases and J dropped 2 bases, with 17 bases sitting between them. The CDR3 bases are TGTGCCAGCAGCGTCCAGGGGCTACGGACTGGGGCCAACGTCCTGACTTTC. Translation: CASSVQGLRTGANVLTF.

The rearrangement uses TRBV5-1 and TRBJ2-5; TRBD1 matches at 8 bases. V lost 1 base, J lost 2 bases, and 7 bases stayed unmatched. Germline CDR1 and CDR2: SGHRS and YFSETQ. The CDR3 is made up of 16 amino acids. The CDR3 sequence: CASSLLDRDHQETQYF. The CDR3 DNA reads as TGCGCCAGCAGCTTGCTGGACAGGGACCATCAAGAGACCCAGTACTTC.

The rearrangement links TRBV2 to TRBJ2-3; 8 nucleotides match TRBD1. The CDR3 contains 16 residues. Trimming at V came to 7 bases and at J to 3 bases, leaving 12 bases not matched to a gene. Looked up from germline, CDR1 is SNHLY and CDR2 is FYNNEI. The CDR3 here is CASIRTGLLKTDTQYF. The CDR3 nucleotides are TGTGCCAGCATCCGGACAGGGCTCTTAAAGACAGATACGCAGTATTTT. The variable domain in full, with the rest retrieved from reference TRBV2 and TRBJ2-3, is EPEVTQTPSHQVTQMGQEVILRCVPISNHLYFYWYRQILGQKVEFLVSFYNNEISEKSEIFDDQFSVERPDGSNFTLKIRSTKLEDSAMYFCASIRTGLLKTDTQYFGPGTRLTVL.

This clonotype has only a few counts. The genes are TRBV12-3 or TRBV12-4 and TRBJ1-1, with TRBD1 identical over 9 bases. V lost 8 bases and J lost 10; bases outside the gene matches: 5. This CDR3 spans 11 amino acids. CDR3 nucleotides: TGTGCCAGCCGACAGGGGGTGAGAGCTTTCTTT. This encodes CASRQGVRAFF.

There are many counts of this clonotype. The chain employs TRBV10-3 and TRBJ1-5; 7 bases line up with TRBD1. J lost 3 bases, V lost 10 bases, and 6 bases had no gene match. The length of the CDR3 is 13 residues. CDR1 and CDR2 from the germline V gene are ENHRY and SYGVKD. The CDR3 nucleotides read TGTGCCACCACAGGGGATGACAATCAGCCCCAGCATTTT. Translation: CATTGDDNQPQHF.

The table lists this clonotype with many counts. The genes are TRBV6-1 and TRBJ1-2; D not certain. The CDR3 extends over 10 amino acids. The V gene's germline CDR1 is MNHNS and CDR2 SASEGT. With 3 bases removed from V and 9 bases from J, the gap between germline ends came to 5 bases. The CDR3 reads CASSDSSYTF. The DNA for the CDR3 is TGTGCCAGCAGTGACTCAAGCTACACCTTC.

The J gene is TRBJ2-1, the V gene TRBV3-1, with no clear D. Germline V gene lookup returns CDR1 LGHDT and CDR2 YNNKEL (reference sequence). The CDR3 is 16 residues long. V was shortened by 0 bases and J by 8 bases, with 17 bases between the two germline ends. The CDR3 DNA follows: TGTGCCAGCAGCCAAGAGTTGGTTTGGTACGTCCATGAGCAGTTCTTC. Amino acid sequence: CASSQELVWYVHEQFF.

This clonotype was seen a handful of times. This rearrangement joins TRBV20-1 to TRBJ2-7; 9 nucleotides match TRBD1. The germline gives CDR1 DFQATT, CDR2 SNEGSKA (reference sequence). The CDR3 has 13 amino acids. V trimming: 7 bases; J trimming: 6 bases; junction bases outside the gene matches: 10. CDR3 DNA: TGCAGTGTGCGGGGACAGGGCGCCGGCGAGCAGTACTTC. Translated: CSVRGQGAGEQYF.